Below, 4 T cell receptor beta chains from the same sample are listed, as sequenced in a study of OX40 agonist ivuxolimab in advanced cancers. The assay was immunoSEQ multiplex PCR, and TCRdb's table has in-frame clones only and misses some. The repertoire consists of tens of thousands of clones, with about 85% occurring once and the leading ten covering approximately 4.5%. The material sequenced was CD4+ or CD8+ T cells sorted from blood, taken in a trial of the OX40 agonist ivuxolimab. The receptors shown here come from an adult with an advanced solid tumor such as melanoma, head and neck, liver or kidney cancer.

J is TRBJ2-1 and V is TRBV6-1, with no clear D. Germline V gene lookup returns CDR1 MNHNS and CDR2 SASEGT. Trimming shortened V by 2 bases and J by 0 bases, and 14 bases separated the two germline ends. The CDR3 consists of 17 residues. CDR3 DNA: TGTGCCAGCAGTGAAACGACAAGGCTTAGCTCCTACAATGAGCAGTTCTTC. As protein: CASSETTRLSSYNEQFF.

The chain employs TRBV11-3 and TRBJ2-3; D unresolved. Trimming left V 5 bases short and J 0 bases short, with 9 bases between. The germline V gene has CDR1 SGHNT and CDR2 YENEEA. The CDR3 is 14 residues long. The CDR3 bases are TGTGCCAGCAGCCGTGGACGGAGCACAGATACGCAGTATTTT. Encoded protein: CASSRGRSTDTQYF.

The rearrangement joins TRBV23-1 to TRBJ1-4, with D possibly being TRBD1 (5 bases). TRBV23-1 is given ORF status, its function remaining uncertain. This CDR3 region has 16 residues. Trimming pared 4 bases from V and 6 bases from J, leaving 18 bases between. The CDR3, as DNA: TGCGCCAGCAGTCCTCAGGGCAAGGACGGGGATGAAAAACTGTTTTTT. Translated, it gives CASSPQGKDGDEKLFF.

Remarks on this clone: The junction shows a germline mismatch at one end, possibly a read error. The CDR3 is CASSSLAGGTQYF. The CDR3 coding sequence is TGTGCTAGCAGCTCCCTAGCGGGGGGGACCCAGTACTTC. This chain links TRBV7-7 with TRBJ2-5; 11 bases agree with TRBD2. This CDR3 region has 13 residues. Germline V gene sequence: CDR1 SSHAT, CDR2 FNYEAQ (reference sequence).